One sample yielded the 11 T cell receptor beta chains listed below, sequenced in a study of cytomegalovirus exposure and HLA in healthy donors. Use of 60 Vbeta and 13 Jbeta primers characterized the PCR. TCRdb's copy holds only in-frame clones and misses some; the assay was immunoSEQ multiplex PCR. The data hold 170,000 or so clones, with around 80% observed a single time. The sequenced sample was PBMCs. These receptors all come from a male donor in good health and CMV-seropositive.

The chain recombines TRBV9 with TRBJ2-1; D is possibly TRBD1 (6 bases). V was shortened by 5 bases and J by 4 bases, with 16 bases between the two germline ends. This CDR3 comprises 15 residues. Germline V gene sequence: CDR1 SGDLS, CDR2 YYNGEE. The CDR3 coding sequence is TGTGCCAGCAGGCGCCGGTGGGACACTTACAATGAGCAGTTCTTC. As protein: CASRRRWDTYNEQFF.

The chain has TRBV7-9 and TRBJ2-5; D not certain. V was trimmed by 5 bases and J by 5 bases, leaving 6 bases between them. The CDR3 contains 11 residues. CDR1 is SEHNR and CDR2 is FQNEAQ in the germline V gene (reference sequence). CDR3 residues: CASSPKETQYF. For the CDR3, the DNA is TGTGCCAGCAGCCCTAAGGAGACCCAGTACTTC.

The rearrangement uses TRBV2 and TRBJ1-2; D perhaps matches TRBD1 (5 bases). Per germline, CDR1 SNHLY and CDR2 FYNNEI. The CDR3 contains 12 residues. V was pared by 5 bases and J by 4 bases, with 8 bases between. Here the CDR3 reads CASSTGGYGYTF. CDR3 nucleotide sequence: TGTGCCAGCAGTACGGGGGGCTATGGCTACACCTTC.

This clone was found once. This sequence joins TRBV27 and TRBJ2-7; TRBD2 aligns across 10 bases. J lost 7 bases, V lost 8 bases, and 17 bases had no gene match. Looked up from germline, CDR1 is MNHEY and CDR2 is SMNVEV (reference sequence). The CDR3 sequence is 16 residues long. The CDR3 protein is CASRGTKASGSFEQYF. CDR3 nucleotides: TGTGCCAGCCGGGGGACAAAAGCTAGCGGGAGTTTTGAGCAGTACTTC.

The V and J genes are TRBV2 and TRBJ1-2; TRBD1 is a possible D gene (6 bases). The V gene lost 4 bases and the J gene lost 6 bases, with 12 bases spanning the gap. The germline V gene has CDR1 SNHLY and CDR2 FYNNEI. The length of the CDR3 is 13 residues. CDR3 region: CASSVRDKDGYTF. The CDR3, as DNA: TGTGCCAGCAGTGTCCGGGACAAGGATGGCTACACCTTC.

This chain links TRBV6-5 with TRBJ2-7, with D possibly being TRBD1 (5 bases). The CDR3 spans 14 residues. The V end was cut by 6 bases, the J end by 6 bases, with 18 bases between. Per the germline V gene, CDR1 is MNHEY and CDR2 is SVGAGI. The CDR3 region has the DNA TGTGCCAGCAGCCGGACAATCGACCTGAGCGAGCAGTACTTC. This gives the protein CASSRTIDLSEQYF.

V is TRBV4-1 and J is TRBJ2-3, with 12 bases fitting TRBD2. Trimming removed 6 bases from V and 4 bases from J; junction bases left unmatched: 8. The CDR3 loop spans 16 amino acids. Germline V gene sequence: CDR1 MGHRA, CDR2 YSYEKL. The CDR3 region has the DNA TGCGCCAGCAGTTCCCTAGCGGGAGGGCCCCCAGATACGCAGTATTTT. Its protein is CASSSLAGGPPDTQYF.

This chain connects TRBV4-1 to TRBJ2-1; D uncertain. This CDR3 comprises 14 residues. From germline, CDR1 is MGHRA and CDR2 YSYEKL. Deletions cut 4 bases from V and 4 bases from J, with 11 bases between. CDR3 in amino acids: CASSLNGIYNEQFF. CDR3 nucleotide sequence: TGCGCCAGCAGCCTCAATGGCATTTACAATGAGCAGTTCTTC.

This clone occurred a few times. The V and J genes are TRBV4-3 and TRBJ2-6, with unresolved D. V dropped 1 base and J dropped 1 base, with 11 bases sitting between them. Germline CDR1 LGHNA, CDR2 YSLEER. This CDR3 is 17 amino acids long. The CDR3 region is CASSQVRGASGANVLTF. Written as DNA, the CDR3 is TGCGCCAGCAGCCAAGTCCGAGGAGCTTCTGGGGCCAACGTCCTGACTTTC.

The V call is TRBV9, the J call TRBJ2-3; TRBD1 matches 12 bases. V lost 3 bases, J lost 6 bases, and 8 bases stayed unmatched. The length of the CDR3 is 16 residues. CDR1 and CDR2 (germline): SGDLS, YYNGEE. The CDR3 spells CASSARGTGGRDTQYF. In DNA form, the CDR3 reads TGTGCCAGCAGCGCGAGAGGGACAGGGGGCAGGGATACGCAGTATTTT.

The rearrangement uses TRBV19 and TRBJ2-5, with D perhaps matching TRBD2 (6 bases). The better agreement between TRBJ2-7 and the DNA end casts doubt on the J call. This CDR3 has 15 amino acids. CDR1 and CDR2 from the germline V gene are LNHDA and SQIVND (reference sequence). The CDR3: CASSRGAGSSYEQYF. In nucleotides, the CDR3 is TGTGCCAGTAGTAGAGGGGCGGGGAGCTCCTACGAGCAGTACTTC.